The T cell receptor (beta chain) described here comes from a study of T-cell reconstitution after alpha-beta-depleted transplantation in children. This clonotype showed up just a few times. The germline CDR1 and CDR2 sequences are DFQATT and SNEGSKA (reference sequence). The CDR3 spans 14 residues. Trimming cost V 5 bases and J 4 bases, with 15 bases left between them. Researchers prepared the TCRbeta library using unique molecular identifiers, the study reports. Using its own MiXCR run on the PCR reads, TCRdb lists one record per CDR3 protein. In the table there are around 680,000 distinct CDR3 sequences, about 15% of which are singletons.

The input for sequencing was PBMCs from the stem cell graft donor, taken from the stem cell graft. J is TRBJ2-1 and V is TRBV20-1; D is perhaps TRBD2 (5 bases). This TCR came from a human donor who donated a stem cell graft to a child with acute myeloid leukemia. CDR3 nucleotides: TGCAGTGCTGAGGGCAGTACGCGTTACAATGAGCAGTTCTTC. Protein product: CSAEGSTRYNEQFF.